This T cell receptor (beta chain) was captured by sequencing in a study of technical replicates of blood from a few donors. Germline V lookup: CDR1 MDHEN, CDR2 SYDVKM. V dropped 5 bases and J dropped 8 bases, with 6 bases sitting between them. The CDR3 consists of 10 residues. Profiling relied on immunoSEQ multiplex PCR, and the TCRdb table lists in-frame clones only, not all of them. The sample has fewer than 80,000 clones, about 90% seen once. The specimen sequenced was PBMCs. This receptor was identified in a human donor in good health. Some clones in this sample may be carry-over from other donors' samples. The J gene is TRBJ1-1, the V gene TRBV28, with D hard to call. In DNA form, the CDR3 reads TGTGCCAGCAGTAACAAGGAAGCTTTCTTT. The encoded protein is CASSNKEAFF. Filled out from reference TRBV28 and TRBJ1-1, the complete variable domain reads DVKVTQSSRYLVKRTGEKVFLECVQDMDHENMFWYRQDPGLGLRLIYFSYDVKMKEKGDIPEGYSVSREKKERFSLILESASTNQTSMYLCASSNKEAFFGQGTRLTVV.